The T cell receptor delta chain described here comes from a study of gamma-delta T cells after stem cell transplantation. TCRdb re-called clones from the RT-PCR reads via CATT. In the table there are some 13,000 delta-chain clones, roughly 30% of which are singletons. Germline-derived CDR1 and CDR2 are GEAIGNYY and EKD. V trimming: 0 bases; J trimming: 4 bases; junction bases outside the gene matches: 17. The CDR3 consists of 21 residues. The sample was gamma-delta T cells. The gene calls are TRDV2 and TRDJ3, with TRDD3 matching 7 bases. This receptor was taken from a human donor. It is not recorded whose cells these are; they may come from a transplant donor. This chain's CDR3 is CACDTVVTGVYAGWDTRQMFF. The CDR3 DNA reads as TGTGCCTGTGACACCGTCGTGACTGGGGTATACGCTGGATGGGACACCCGACAGATGTTTTTC.